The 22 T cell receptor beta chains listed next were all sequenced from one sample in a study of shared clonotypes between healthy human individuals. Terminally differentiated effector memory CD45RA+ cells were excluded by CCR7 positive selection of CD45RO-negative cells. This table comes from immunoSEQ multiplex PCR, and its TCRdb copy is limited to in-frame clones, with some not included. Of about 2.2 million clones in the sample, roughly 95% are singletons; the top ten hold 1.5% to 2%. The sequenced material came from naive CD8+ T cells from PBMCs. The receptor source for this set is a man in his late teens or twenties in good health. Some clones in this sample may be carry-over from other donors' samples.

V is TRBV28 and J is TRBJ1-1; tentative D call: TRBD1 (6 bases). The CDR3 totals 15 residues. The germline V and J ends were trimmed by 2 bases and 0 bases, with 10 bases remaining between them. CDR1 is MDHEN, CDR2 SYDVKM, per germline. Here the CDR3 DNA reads TGTGCCAGCAGTTTAAAGACAGGCATGAACACTGAAGCTTTCTTT. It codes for CASSLKTGMNTEAFF. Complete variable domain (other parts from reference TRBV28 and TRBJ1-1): DVKVTQSSRYLVKRTGEKVFLECVQDMDHENMFWYRQDPGLGLRLIYFSYDVKMKEKGDIPEGYSVSREKKERFSLILESASTNQTSMYLCASSLKTGMNTEAFFGQGTRLTVV.

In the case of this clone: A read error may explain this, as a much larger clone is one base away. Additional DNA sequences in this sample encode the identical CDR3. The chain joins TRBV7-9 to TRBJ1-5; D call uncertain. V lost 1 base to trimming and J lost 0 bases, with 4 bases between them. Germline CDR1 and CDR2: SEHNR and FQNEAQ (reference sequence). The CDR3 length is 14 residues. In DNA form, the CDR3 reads TGTGCCAGCAGCTTAGGGGATAGCAATCAGCCCCAGCATTTT. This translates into CASSLGDSNQPQHF.

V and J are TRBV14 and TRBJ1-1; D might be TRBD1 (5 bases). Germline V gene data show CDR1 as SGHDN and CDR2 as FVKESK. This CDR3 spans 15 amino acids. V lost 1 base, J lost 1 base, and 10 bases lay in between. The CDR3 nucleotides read TGTGCCAGCAGCCAAGTAGACAGATCGAACACTGAAGCTTTCTTT. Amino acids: CASSQVDRSNTEAFF.

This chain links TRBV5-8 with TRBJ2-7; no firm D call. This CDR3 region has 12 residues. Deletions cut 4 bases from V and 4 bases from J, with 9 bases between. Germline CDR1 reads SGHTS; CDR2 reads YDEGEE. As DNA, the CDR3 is TGTGCCAGCAGCCTGACCGTATACGAGCAGTACTTC. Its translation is CASSLTVYEQYF. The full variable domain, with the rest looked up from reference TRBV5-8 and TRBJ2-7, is EAGVTQSPTHLIKTRGQQATLRCSPISGHTSVYWYQQALGLGLQFLLWYDEGEERNRGNFPPRFSGRQFPNYSSELNVNALELEDSALYLCASSLTVYEQYFGPGTRLTVT.

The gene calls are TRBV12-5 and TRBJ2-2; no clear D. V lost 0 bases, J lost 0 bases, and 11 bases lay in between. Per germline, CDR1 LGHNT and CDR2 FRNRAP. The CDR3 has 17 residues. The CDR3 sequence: CASGLVPLTPNTGELFF. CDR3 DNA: TGTGCTAGTGGTTTGGTACCGTTGACACCGAACACCGGGGAGCTGTTTTTT. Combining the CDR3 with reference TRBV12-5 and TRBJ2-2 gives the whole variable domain DARVTQTPRHKVTEMGQEVTMRCQPILGHNTVFWYRQTMMQGLELLAYFRNRAPLDDSGMPKDRFSAEMPDATLATLKIQPSEPRDSAVYFCASGLVPLTPNTGELFFGEGSRLTVL.

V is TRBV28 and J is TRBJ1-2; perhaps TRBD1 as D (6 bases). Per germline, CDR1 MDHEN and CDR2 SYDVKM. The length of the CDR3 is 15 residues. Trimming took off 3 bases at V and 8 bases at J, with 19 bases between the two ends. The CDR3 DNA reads TGTGCCAGCAGTTTCCCACAGGGACCACTCCGGGGCTACACCTTC. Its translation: CASSFPQGPLRGYTF.

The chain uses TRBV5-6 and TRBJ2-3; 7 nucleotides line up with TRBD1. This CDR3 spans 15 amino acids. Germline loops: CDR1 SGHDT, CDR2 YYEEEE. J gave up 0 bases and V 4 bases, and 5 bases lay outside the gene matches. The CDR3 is CASSPGTASTDTQYF. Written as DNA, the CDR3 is TGTGCCAGCAGCCCAGGGACAGCTAGCACAGATACGCAGTATTTT.

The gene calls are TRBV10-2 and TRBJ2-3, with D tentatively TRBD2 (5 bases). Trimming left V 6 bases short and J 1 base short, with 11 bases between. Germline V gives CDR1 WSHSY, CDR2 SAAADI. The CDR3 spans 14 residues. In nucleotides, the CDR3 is TGCGCCAGCAGGAGCTTTAGCGGCACAGATACGCAGTATTTT. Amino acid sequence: CASRSFSGTDTQYF.

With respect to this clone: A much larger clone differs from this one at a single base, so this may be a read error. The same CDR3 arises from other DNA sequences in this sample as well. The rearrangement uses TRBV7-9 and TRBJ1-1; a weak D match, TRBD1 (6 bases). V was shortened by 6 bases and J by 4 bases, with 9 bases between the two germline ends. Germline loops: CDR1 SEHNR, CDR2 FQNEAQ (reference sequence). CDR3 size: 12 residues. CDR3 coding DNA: TGTGCCAGCAGTATAGGGGGCACTGAAGCTTTCTTT. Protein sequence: CASSIGGTEAFF.

Written as DNA, the CDR3 is TGTGCCAGCAGTGAGGGACTGTTATTCTACGAGCAGTACTTC. Its protein product is CASSEGLLFYEQYF. The rearrangement links TRBV6-1 to TRBJ2-7, with D perhaps TRBD2 (6 bases). The CDR3 length is 14 residues. The V and J ends lost 3 bases and 3 bases respectively, with 12 bases between them. CDR1 and CDR2 (germline): MNHNS, SASEGT.

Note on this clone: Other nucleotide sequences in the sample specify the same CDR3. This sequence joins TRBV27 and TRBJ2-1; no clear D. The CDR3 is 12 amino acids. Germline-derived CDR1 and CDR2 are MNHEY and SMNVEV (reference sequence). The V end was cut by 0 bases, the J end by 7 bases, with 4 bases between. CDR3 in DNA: TGTGCCAGCAGTTTATCGCGGAATGAGCAGTTCTTC. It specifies CASSLSRNEQFF.

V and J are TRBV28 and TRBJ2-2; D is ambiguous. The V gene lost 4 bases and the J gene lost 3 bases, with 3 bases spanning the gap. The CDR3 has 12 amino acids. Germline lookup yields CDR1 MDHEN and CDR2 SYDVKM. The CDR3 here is CASSSDTGELFF. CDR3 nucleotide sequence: TGTGCCAGCAGTTCCGACACCGGGGAGCTGTTTTTT. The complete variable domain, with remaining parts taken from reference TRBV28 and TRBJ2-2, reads DVKVTQSSRYLVKRTGEKVFLECVQDMDHENMFWYRQDPGLGLRLIYFSYDVKMKEKGDIPEGYSVSREKKERFSLILESASTNQTSMYLCASSSDTGELFFGEGSRLTVL.

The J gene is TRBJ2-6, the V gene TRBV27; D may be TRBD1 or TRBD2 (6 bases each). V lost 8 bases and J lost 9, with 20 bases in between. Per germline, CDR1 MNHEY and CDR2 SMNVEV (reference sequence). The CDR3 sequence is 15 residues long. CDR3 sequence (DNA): TGTGCCAGCTCGGGGGCATCCCTGCCTGTCAACGTCCTGACTTTC. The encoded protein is CASSGASLPVNVLTF.

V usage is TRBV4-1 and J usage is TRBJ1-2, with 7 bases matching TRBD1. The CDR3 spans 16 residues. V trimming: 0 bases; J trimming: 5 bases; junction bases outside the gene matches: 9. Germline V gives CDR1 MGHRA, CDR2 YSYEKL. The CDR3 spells CASSQDREGGLYGYTF. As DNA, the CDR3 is TGCGCCAGCAGCCAAGACAGGGAAGGGGGCCTATATGGCTACACCTTC.

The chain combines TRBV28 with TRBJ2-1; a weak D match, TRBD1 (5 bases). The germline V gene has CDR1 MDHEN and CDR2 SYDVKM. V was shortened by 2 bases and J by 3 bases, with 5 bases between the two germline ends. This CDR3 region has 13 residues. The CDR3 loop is CASSLGHYNEQFF. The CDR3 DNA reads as TGTGCCAGCAGTTTAGGACACTACAATGAGCAGTTCTTC.

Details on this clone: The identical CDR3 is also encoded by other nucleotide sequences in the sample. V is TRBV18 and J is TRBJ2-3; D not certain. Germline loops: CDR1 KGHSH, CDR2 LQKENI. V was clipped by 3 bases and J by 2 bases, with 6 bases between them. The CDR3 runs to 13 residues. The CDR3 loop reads CASSPPLTDTQYF. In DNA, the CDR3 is TGTGCCAGCTCACCCCCACTCACAGATACGCAGTATTTT.

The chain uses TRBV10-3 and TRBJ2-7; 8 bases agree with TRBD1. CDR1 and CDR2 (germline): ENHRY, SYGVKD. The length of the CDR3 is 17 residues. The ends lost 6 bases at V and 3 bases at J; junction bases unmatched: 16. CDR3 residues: CAIRGPPGDRSDYEQYF. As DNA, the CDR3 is TGTGCCATCAGGGGACCCCCGGGGGACAGGAGCGACTACGAGCAGTACTTC.

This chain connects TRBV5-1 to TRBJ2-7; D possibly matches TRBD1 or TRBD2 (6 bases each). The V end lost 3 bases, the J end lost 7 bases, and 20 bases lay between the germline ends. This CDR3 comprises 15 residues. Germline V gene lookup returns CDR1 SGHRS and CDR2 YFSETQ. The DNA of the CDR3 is TGCGCCAGCAGCTCTACCTCGGGGGCGCGGAGGGAGCAGTACTTC. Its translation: CASSSTSGARREQYF.

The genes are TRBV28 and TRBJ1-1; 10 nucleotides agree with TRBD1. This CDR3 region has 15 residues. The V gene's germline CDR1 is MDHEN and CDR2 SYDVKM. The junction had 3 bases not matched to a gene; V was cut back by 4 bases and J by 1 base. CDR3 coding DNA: TGTGCCAGCAGTTCCGGGACAGGGGCGAACACTGAAGCTTTCTTT. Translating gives CASSSGTGANTEAFF.

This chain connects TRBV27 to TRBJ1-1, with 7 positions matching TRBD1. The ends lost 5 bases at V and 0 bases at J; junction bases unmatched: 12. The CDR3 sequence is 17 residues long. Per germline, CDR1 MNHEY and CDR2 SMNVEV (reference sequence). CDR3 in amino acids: CASSPRGLEGMNTEAFF. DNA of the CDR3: TGTGCCAGCAGTCCAAGGGGGCTCGAGGGGATGAACACTGAAGCTTTCTTT.

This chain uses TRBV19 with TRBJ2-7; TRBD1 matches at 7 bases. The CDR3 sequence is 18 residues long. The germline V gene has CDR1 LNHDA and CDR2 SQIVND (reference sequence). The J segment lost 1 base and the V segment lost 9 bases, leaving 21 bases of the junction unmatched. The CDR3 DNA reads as TGTGCCAGCGTAGATCCAGATAGGCCAGGACAGGCATCCTACGAGCAGTACTTC. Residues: CASVDPDRPGQASYEQYF.

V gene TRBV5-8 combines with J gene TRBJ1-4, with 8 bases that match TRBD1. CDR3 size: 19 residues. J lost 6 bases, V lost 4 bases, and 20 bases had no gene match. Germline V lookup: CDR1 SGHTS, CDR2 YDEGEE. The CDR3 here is CASSQTDRAQAYTDEKLFF. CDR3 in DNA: TGTGCCAGCAGCCAAACGGACAGGGCCCAAGCGTACACGGATGAAAAACTGTTTTTT.